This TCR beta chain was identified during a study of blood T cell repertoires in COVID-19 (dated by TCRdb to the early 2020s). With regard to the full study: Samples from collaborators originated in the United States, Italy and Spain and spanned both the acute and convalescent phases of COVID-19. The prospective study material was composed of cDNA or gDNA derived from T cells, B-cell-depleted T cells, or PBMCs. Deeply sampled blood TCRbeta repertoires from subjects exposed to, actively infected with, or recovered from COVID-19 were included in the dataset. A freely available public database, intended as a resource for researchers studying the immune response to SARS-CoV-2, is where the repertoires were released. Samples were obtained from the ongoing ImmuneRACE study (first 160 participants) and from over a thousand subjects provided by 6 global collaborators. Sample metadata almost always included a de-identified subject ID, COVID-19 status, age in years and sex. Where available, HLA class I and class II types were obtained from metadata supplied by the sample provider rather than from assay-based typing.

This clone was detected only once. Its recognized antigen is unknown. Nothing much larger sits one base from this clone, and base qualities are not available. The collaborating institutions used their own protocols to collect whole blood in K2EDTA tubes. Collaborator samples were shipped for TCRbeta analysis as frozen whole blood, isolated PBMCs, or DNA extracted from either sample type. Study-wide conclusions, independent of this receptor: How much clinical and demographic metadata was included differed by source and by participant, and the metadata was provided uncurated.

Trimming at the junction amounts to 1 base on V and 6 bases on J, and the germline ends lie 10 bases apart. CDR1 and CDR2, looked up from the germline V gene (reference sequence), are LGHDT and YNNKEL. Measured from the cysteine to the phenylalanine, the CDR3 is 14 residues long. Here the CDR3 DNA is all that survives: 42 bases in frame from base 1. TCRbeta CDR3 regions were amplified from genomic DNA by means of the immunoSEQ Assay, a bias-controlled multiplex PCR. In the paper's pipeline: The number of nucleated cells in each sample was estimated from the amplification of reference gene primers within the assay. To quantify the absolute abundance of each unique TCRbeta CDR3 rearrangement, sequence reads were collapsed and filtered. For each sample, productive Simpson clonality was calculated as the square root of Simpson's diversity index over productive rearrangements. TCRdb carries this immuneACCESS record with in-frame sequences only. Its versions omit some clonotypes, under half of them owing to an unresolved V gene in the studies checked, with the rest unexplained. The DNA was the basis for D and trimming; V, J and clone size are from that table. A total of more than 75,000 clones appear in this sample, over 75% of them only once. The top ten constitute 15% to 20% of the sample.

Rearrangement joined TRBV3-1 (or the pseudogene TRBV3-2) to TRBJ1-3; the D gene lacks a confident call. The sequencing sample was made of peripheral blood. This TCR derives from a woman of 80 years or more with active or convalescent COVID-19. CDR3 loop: CASSQGRLKNTIYF. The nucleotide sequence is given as TGTGCCAGCAGCCAAGGGAGACTGAAAAACACCATATATTTT.